These 2 T cell receptor beta chains were sequenced from one sample in a study of T cell changes during pregnancy in multiple sclerosis. The method was immunoSEQ multiplex PCR; TCRdb's version includes in-frame clones alone and lacks a portion of them. The table records more than 50,000 clones, more than 75% of them present only once. The specimen was peripheral blood, collected in the first trimester of pregnancy. The receptors here all came from a female donor in good health, enrolled as a control in a pregnancy study.

The chain joins TRBV19 to TRBJ2-6, with 8 bases identical to TRBD2. The CDR3 consists of 16 residues. The V gene end was trimmed by 1 base and the J gene end by 3 bases; junction bases not matched to a gene: 2. Germline values: CDR1 LNHDA, CDR2 SQIVND (reference sequence). The CDR3 is CASSIAGRGGANVLTF. As DNA, the CDR3 is TGTGCCAGTAGTATAGCCGGGAGGGGTGGGGCCAACGTCCTGACTTTC.

This rearrangement joins TRBV7-9 to TRBJ1-1; 7 bases are a match to TRBD1. Per the germline V gene, CDR1 is SEHNR and CDR2 is FQNEAQ (reference sequence). V shed 5 bases and J 10 bases; nucleotides not matched to a gene: 10. The CDR3 length is 13 residues. The CDR3 protein is CASSEDRAGGAFF. The CDR3 DNA reads as TGTGCCAGCAGCGAAGACAGGGCGGGGGGAGCTTTCTTT.